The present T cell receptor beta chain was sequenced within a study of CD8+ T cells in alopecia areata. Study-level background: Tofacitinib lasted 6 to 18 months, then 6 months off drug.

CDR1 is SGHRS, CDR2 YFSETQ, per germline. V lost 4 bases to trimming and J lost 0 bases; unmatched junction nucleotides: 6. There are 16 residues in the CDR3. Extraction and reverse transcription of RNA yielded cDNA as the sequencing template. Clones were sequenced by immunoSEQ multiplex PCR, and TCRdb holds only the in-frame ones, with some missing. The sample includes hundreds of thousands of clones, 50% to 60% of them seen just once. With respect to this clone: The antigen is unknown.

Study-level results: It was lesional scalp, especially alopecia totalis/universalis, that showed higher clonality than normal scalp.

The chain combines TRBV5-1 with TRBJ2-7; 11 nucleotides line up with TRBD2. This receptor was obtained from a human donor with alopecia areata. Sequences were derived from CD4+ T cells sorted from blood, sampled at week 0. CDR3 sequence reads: CASSPPGLADSYEQYF. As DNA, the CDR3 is TGCGCCAGCAGCCCACCGGGACTAGCGGACTCCTACGAGCAGTACTTC.